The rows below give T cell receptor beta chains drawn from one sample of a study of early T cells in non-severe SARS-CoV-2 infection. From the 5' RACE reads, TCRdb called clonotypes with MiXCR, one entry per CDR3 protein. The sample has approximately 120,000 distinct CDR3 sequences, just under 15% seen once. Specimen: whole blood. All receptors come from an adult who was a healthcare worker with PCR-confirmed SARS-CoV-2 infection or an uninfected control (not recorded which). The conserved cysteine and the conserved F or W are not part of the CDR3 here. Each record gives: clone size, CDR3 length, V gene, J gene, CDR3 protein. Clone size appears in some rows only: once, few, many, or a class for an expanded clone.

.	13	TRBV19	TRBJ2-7	ASSTSTGATGEQY
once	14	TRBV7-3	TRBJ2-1	ASSTSPAGGQAEQF
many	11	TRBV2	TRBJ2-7	ASTKAPGYGQY
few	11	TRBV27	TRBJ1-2	ASSSGIRDGYT
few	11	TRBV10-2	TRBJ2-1	ASRMDTYNEQF
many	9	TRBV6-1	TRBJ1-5	ASATYQPQH
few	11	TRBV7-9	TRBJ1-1	ASSLLDRAEAF
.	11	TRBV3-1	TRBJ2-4	ASSQDRGTAIN
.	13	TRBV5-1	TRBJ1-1	ASSFLGFLETEAF
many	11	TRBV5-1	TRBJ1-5	ASQKDQGQPQH
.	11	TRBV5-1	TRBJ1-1	ASSPSANTEAF
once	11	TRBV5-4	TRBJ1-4	ASSIDQGGKLF
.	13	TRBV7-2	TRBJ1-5	ASSLDSRSNQPQH
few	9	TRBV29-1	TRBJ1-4	SVEDRGELF
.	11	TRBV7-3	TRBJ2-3	ASSHTGADTQY
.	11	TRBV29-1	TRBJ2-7	SVSSGNIYEQY
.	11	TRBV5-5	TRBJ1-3	ASSLSPGNTIY
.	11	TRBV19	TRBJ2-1	ASSIVRSNEQF
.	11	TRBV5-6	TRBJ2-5	ASSFGDQETQY
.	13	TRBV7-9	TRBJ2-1	ASSGRGWLEGKQF
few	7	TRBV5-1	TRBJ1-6	ASSLSLH
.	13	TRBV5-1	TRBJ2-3	ASSLAGGGTDTQY
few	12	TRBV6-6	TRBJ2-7	ASRTTSDAYEQY
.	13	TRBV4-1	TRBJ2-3	ASSWGDILTDTQY